The clone carrying this TCR beta chain occurred once. Its antigen remains unidentified. The entry originates in a study of vaccination and CD4 T cells after COVID-19. Whole-study context: Convalescent patients gave post-COVID blood a median about 95 days post-diagnosis, range 35 to 161. Study-wide results and limits: Investigators enrolled relatively few convalescent patients and included no early post-infection timepoints.

Treatment noted: roughly 10-day PBMC culture with coronavirus spike peptide pools or control peptides (ViraFEST assay). This CDR3 has 16 amino acids. From germline, CDR1 is SGHRS and CDR2 YFSETQ. V lost 4 bases to trimming and J lost 7 bases; unmatched junction nucleotides: 5. The study sequenced cultured CD4+ T cell DNA using the Oncomine TCR Beta short-read assay. From cultured CD4+ T cells, genomic DNA was extracted. TCRdb used MiXCR to reprocess the PCR reads, holding one entry per CDR3 protein. The sample has around 15,000 distinct CDR3 sequences; around 61% are singletons. The source is a human donor who had recovered from COVID-19. Source material: CD4+ T cells from blood, cultured in vitro. The chain couples TRBV5-1 to TRBJ2-1, with 16 bases matching TRBD2. CDR3 nucleotide sequence: TGCGCCAGCAGCCAGGGACTAGCGGGAGGGTTGAATGAGCAGTTCTTC. Protein sequence: CASSQGLAGGLNEQFF.